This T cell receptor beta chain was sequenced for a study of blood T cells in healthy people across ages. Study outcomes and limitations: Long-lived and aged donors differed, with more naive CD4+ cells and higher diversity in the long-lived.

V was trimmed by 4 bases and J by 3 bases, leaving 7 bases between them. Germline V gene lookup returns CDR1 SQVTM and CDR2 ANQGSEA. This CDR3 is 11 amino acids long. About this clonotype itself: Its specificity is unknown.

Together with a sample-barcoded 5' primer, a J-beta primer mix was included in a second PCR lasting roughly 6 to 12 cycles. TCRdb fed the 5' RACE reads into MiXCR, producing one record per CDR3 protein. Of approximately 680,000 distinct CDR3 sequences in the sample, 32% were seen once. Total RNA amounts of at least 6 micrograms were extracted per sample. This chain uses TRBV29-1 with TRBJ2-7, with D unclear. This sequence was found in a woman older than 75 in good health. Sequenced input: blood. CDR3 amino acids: CSVAQLYEQYF. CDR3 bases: TGCAGCGTTGCCCAGCTCTACGAGCAGTACTTC.